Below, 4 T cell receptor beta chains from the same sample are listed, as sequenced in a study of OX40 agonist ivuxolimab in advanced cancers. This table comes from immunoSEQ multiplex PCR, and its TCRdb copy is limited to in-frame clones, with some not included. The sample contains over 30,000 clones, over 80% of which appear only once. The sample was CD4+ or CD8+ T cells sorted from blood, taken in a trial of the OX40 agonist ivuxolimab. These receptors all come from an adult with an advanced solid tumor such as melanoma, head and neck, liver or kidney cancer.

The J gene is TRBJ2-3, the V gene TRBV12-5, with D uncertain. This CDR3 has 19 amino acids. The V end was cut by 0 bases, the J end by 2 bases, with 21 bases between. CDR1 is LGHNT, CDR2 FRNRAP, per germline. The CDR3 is CASGLVQKAPPEYTDTQYF. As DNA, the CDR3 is TGTGCTAGTGGTTTGGTACAGAAGGCTCCGCCGGAGTACACAGATACGCAGTATTTT.

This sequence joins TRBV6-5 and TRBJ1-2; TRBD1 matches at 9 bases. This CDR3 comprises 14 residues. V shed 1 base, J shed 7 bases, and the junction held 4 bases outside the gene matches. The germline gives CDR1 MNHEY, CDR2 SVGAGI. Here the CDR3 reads CASSYLQGATGYTF. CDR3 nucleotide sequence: TGTGCCAGCAGTTACTTACAGGGGGCCACTGGCTACACCTTC.

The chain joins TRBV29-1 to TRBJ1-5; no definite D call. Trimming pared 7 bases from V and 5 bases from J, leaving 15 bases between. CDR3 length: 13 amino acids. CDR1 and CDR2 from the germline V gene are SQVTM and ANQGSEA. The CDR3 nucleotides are TGCAGCGCCGTGGGTGGTGTGGATCAGCCCCAGCATTTT. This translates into CSAVGGVDQPQHF. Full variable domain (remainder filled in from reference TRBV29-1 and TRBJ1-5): SAVISQKPSRDICQRGTSLTIQCQVDSQVTMMFWYRQQPGQSLTLIATANQGSEATYESGFVIDKFPISRPNLTFSTLTVSNMSPEDSSIYLCSAVGGVDQPQHFGDGTRLSIL.

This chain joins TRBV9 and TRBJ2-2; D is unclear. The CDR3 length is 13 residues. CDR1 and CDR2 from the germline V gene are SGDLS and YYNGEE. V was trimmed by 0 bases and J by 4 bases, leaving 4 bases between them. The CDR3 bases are TGTGCCAGCAGCGTAGTGACCACCGGGGAGCTGTTTTTT. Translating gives CASSVVTTGELFF. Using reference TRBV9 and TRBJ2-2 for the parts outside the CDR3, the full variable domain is DSGVTQTPKHLITATGQRVTLRCSPRSGDLSVYWYQQSLDQGLQFLIQYYNGEERAKGNILERFSAQQFPDLHSELNLSSLELGDSALYFCASSVVTTGELFFGEGSRLTVL.